These 27 T cell receptor beta chains originate from one sample sequenced in a study of identical twins. MiXCR, run by TCRdb on the 5' RACE reads, gives a single entry per CDR3 protein. Of under 900,000 distinct CDR3 sequences in the sample, around 12% were seen once. The sample was also linked to a second study, of yellow fever vaccine responses in identical twins.

Input material: PBMCs. These receptors all come from a woman younger than 35 in good health.

V is TRBV5-1 and J is TRBJ2-3; 9 positions agree with TRBD2. Trimming took 0 bases from V and 4 from J; bases not matched to a gene: 3. The germline V gene has CDR1 SGHRS and CDR2 YFSETQ. The CDR3 is made up of 15 amino acids. The CDR3 DNA sequence: TGCGCCAGCAGCTTGGTGCGGGGGGGGGCAGATACGCAGTATTTT. The encoded protein is CASSLVRGGADTQYF. The variable domain in full, completed from reference TRBV5-1 and TRBJ2-3, reads KAGVTQTPRYLIKTRGQQVTLSCSPISGHRSVSWYQQTPGQGLQFLFEYFSETQRNKGNFPGRFSGRQFSNSRSEMNVSTLELGDSALYLCASSLVRGGADTQYFGPGTRLTVL.

This clonotype has a handful of counts. The chain has TRBV27 and TRBJ2-5; D is unresolved. Trimming left V 6 bases short and J 0 bases short, with 8 bases between. The CDR3 is 13 residues long. The V gene's germline CDR1 is MNHEY and CDR2 SMNVEV (reference sequence). CDR3 region: CASRGRNQETQYF. CDR3 nucleotides: TGTGCCAGCAGGGGCAGGAACCAAGAGACCCAGTACTTC.

The gene calls are TRBV2 and TRBJ2-1; TRBD2 agrees at 9 bases. CDR1 and CDR2 from the germline V gene are SNHLY and FYNNEI. The junction had 9 bases not matched to a gene; V was cut back by 3 bases and J by 0 bases. This CDR3 region has 18 residues. CDR3 region: CASSESGLAGSSYNEQFF. CDR3 nucleotides: TGTGCCAGCAGTGAGAGCGGGCTAGCGGGGAGCTCCTACAATGAGCAGTTCTTC.

The V gene is TRBV10-2, the J gene TRBJ2-7; the match to TRBD2 covers 8 bases. The length of the CDR3 is 13 residues. V shed 6 bases and J 3 bases; nucleotides not matched to a gene: 4. CDR1 and CDR2 (germline): WSHSY, SAAADI. Here the CDR3 DNA reads TGCGCCAGCAGCGTCGGGAGGGTCTACGAGCAGTACTTC. This gives the protein CASSVGRVYEQYF.

This clonotype was counted between two and nine times. V usage is TRBV20-1 and J usage is TRBJ2-7, with 12 nucleotides matching TRBD2. The CDR3 runs to 15 residues. Per the germline V gene, CDR1 is DFQATT and CDR2 is SNEGSKA (reference sequence). With V trimmed by 0 bases and J by 4 bases, 4 bases remained unmatched. CDR3: CSARDQLAGGYEQYF. The CDR3 bases are TGCAGTGCTAGAGATCAACTAGCGGGAGGTTACGAGCAGTACTTC.

This clonotype was recorded at least ten times. The gene calls are TRBV10-3 and TRBJ2-1; 8 bases align to TRBD2. Germline V gene sequence: CDR1 ENHRY, CDR2 SYGVKD. The CDR3 length is 14 residues. Germline trimming cut 6 bases from V and 4 bases from J; bases unmatched to any gene: 5. The CDR3 DNA sequence: TGTGCCATCAGAAGCGGGAGCTCATACAATGAGCAGTTCTTC. Its protein product is CAIRSGSSYNEQFF.

This clonotype was counted many times. The chain employs TRBV5-1 and TRBJ2-7, with D perhaps matching TRBD1 or TRBD2 (5 bases each). Germline V lookup: CDR1 SGHRS, CDR2 YFSETQ. V was cut by 1 base and J by 0 bases, with 8 bases left in between. CDR3 length: 14 amino acids. CDR3 DNA sequence: TGCGCCAGCAGCTTGTGGGACGGCTCCTACGAGCAGTACTTC. Its translation is CASSLWDGSYEQYF.

The chain is built from TRBV2 and TRBJ2-1; 9 bases map to TRBD2. Germline assignment: CDR1 SNHLY and CDR2 FYNNEI. Trimming at V came to 10 bases and at J to 6 bases, leaving 7 bases not matched to a gene. The CDR3 has 13 residues. The CDR3 spells CATRTSVGNEQFF. CDR3 DNA sequence: TGTGCCACAAGGACTAGCGTCGGCAATGAGCAGTTCTTC.

This clonotype was observed many times. The V gene is TRBV2, the J gene TRBJ2-1, with D uncertain. The germline gives CDR1 SNHLY, CDR2 FYNNEI. The CDR3 has 15 amino acids. V gave up 3 bases and J gave up 0 bases, with 9 bases separating them. Written as DNA, the CDR3 is TGTGCCAGCAGTGAGGATCCGAGCTCCTACAATGAGCAGTTCTTC. Residues: CASSEDPSSYNEQFF.

This chain uses TRBV5-1 with TRBJ2-7; TRBD2 matches 13 bases. Trimming removed 0 bases from V and 4 bases from J; junction bases left unmatched: 4. The CDR3 has 16 residues. The germline gives CDR1 SGHRS, CDR2 YFSETQ. CDR3 in DNA: TGCGCCAGCAGCTTGGGGACTAGCGGGAGTACTTACGAGCAGTACTTC. Its protein product is CASSLGTSGSTYEQYF.

The gene calls are TRBV11-2 and TRBJ2-5; 7 positions agree with TRBD2. CDR3 length: 16 residues. The J segment lost 5 bases and the V segment lost 6 bases, leaving 15 bases of the junction unmatched. Looked up from germline, CDR1 is SGHAT and CDR2 is FQNNGV. CDR3 nucleotides: TGTGCCAGCAGTTCAAGAAAGATGGTGGGGGGGGAGACCCAGTACTTC. Protein sequence: CASSSRKMVGGETQYF.

V gene TRBV4-1 combines with J gene TRBJ2-2; no clear D. This CDR3 is 13 amino acids long. Germline assignment: CDR1 MGHRA and CDR2 YSYEKL. V was cut by 0 bases and J by 7 bases, with 6 bases left in between. CDR3 residues: CASSQDGGGELFF. CDR3 DNA: TGCGCCAGCAGCCAAGATGGTGGCGGGGAGCTGTTTTTT.

The table lists this clonotype with a few counts. The chain links TRBV5-4 to TRBJ2-1, with 9 bases fitting TRBD2. The CDR3 is made up of 13 amino acids. The V and J ends lost 5 bases and 6 bases, in that order; junction bases with no gene match: 3. In germline, CDR1 is SGHNT, CDR2 YYREEE (reference sequence). The CDR3 loop reads CASRKAGGNEQFF. The CDR3 nucleotides read TGTGCCAGCAGAAAAGCGGGAGGCAATGAGCAGTTCTTC. The whole variable domain, remainder taken from reference TRBV5-4 and TRBJ2-1, is ETGVTQSPTHLIKTRGQQVTLRCSSQSGHNTVSWYQQALGQGPQFIFQYYREEENGRGNFPPRFSGLQFPNYSSELNVNALELDDSALYLCASRKAGGNEQFFGPGTRLTVL.

This clonotype was found many times. The chain joins TRBV29-1 to TRBJ1-1; D is possibly TRBD1 (5 bases). The CDR3 has 12 amino acids. The germline V and J ends were trimmed by 8 bases and 2 bases, with 12 bases remaining between them. Germline CDR1 reads SQVTM; CDR2 reads ANQGSEA. CDR3 protein: CSIEGANTEAFF. The CDR3 DNA reads TGCAGCATCGAAGGGGCTAACACTGAAGCTTTCTTT.

This clonotype was seen a handful of times. This sequence joins TRBV28 and TRBJ2-7, with unresolved D. This CDR3 has 14 amino acids. The germline gives CDR1 MDHEN, CDR2 SYDVKM. The V and J ends lost 6 bases and 6 bases respectively, with 18 bases between them. CDR3 residues: CASSILLSGREQYF. The CDR3 DNA follows: TGTGCCAGCAGCATCCTTCTCTCCGGGCGCGAGCAGTACTTC.

This chain uses TRBV28 with TRBJ1-2; TRBD1 is a possible D gene (6 bases). Germline V gene data show CDR1 as MDHEN and CDR2 as SYDVKM. CDR3 length: 12 residues. V was trimmed by 6 bases and J by 6 bases, leaving 11 bases between them. The CDR3 is CASRTGPNGYTF. The CDR3 region has the DNA TGTGCCAGCAGAACAGGGCCCAATGGCTACACCTTC.

This clonotype was seen at least ten times. This sequence joins TRBV4-1 and TRBJ2-5; maybe TRBD2 (7 bases). V lost 0 bases, J lost 4 bases, and 15 bases lay in between. This CDR3 spans 16 amino acids. CDR1 is MGHRA, CDR2 YSYEKL, per germline. This chain's CDR3 is CASSQDGGGSLETQYF. In nucleotides, the CDR3 is TGCGCCAGCAGCCAAGATGGGGGGGGCTCATTAGAGACCCAGTACTTC.

The chain's CDR3 is CASSEKGGQVNTEAFF. In DNA form, the CDR3 reads TGTGCCAGCAGCGAAAAGGGGGGCCAGGTCAACACTGAAGCTTTCTTT. The chain links TRBV3-1 to TRBJ1-1; D is possibly TRBD1 (6 bases). CDR1 and CDR2 from the germline V gene are LGHDT and YNNKEL (reference sequence). The CDR3 spans 16 residues. Trimming removed 5 bases at V and 2 bases at J, with 18 bases between.

This clonotype was observed at least ten times. The gene calls are TRBV2 and TRBJ2-1, with TRBD1 matching over 7 bases. Germline CDR1 and CDR2: SNHLY and FYNNEI. The V gene end was trimmed by 10 bases and the J gene end by 8 bases; junction bases not matched to a gene: 8. CDR3 length: 12 amino acids. CDR3: CAIRTGPHEQFF. CDR3 DNA sequence: TGTGCCATCCGGACAGGTCCTCATGAGCAGTTCTTC.

This sequence joins TRBV20-1 and TRBJ2-1, with 12 nucleotides matching TRBD2. Germline V gives CDR1 DFQATT, CDR2 SNEGSKA (reference sequence). CDR3 length: 15 residues. V shed 0 bases, J shed 10 bases, and the junction held 7 bases outside the gene matches. The CDR3, as DNA: TGCAGTGCTAGAGATCTAGCGGGGGGGCGGGTGGAGCAGTTCTTC. Protein: CSARDLAGGRVEQFF.

This clonotype was recorded at least ten times. The chain joins TRBV28 to TRBJ2-7; 10 bases are shared with TRBD2. This CDR3 comprises 15 residues. V shed 5 bases, J shed 4 bases, and the junction held 8 bases outside the gene matches. Germline V gene sequence: CDR1 MDHEN, CDR2 SYDVKM. DNA for the CDR3: TGTGCCAGCAGTCAGGATAGCGGGAGGAGTTACGAGCAGTACTTC. Protein: CASSQDSGRSYEQYF.

This clonotype was recorded a few times. The chain couples TRBV15 to TRBJ2-5, with D maybe TRBD1 (5 bases). The germline CDR1 and CDR2 sequences are LNHNV and YYDKDF (reference sequence). V lost 0 bases and J 3 bases, leaving 20 bases between the germline ends. The CDR3 runs 18 residues. The CDR3 DNA is TGTGCCACCAGCAGAGATCTACAGGAATATTTCCAAGAAGAGACCCAGTACTTC. It yields the protein CATSRDLQEYFQEETQYF.

This clonotype was found a few times. V and J are TRBV20-1 and TRBJ2-6, with D perhaps matching TRBD2 (6 bases). The CDR3 length is 17 residues. Looked up from germline, CDR1 is DFQATT and CDR2 is SNEGSKA (reference sequence). Trimming stripped 6 bases from V and 0 bases from J, with 18 bases between. As DNA, the CDR3 is TGCAGTGCCCAAAAAGGGACTTCGGGCTCTGGGGCCAACGTCCTGACTTTC. Its translation is CSAQKGTSGSGANVLTF.

This clonotype was detected a few times. CDR3 loop: CSVGDRGSVDTQYF. DNA for the CDR3: TGCAGCGTTGGGGACAGGGGTTCGGTAGATACGCAGTATTTT. The V and J genes are TRBV29-1 and TRBJ2-3; 10 bases are shared with TRBD1. This CDR3 contains 14 residues. Germline CDR1 reads SQVTM; CDR2 reads ANQGSEA. V was clipped by 4 bases and J by 5 bases; unmatched bases: 6.

V is TRBV6-1 and J is TRBJ2-2, with 8 bases that match TRBD2. This CDR3 contains 14 residues. V was pared by 6 bases and J by 6 bases, with 6 bases of the junction left unmatched. Germline V CDR1 and CDR2: MNHNS, SASEGT. CDR3 DNA: TGTGCCAGCAGCGGGGGGGTCCGCGCCGGGGAGCTGTTTTTT. Protein: CASSGGVRAGELFF.

This clonotype was counted between two and nine times. The CDR3 sequence is CASIGQASNQPQHF. The DNA of the CDR3 is TGTGCCAGCATAGGCCAGGCTAGCAATCAGCCCCAGCATTTT. The V and J genes are TRBV28 and TRBJ1-5, with D uncertain. The CDR3 is made up of 14 amino acids. V lost 7 bases to trimming and J lost 0 bases, with 10 bases between them. In germline, CDR1 is MDHEN, CDR2 SYDVKM.

The V call is TRBV2, the J call TRBJ2-1; 12 bases are a match to TRBD2. J gave up 7 bases and V 5 bases, and 6 bases lay outside the gene matches. Germline CDR1 and CDR2: SNHLY and FYNNEI. There are 15 residues in the CDR3. Here the CDR3 DNA reads TGTGCCAGCAGTACCTCTAGCGGGGGGGGGAATGAGCAGTTCTTC. Protein product: CASSTSSGGGNEQFF.